The clone carrying this T cell receptor beta chain was recorded many times. The sample is drawn from a study of T cells in Graves' hyperthyroidism and ophthalmopathy. After removal of 1 base from V and 8 bases from J, the junction contained 3 bases not matched to a gene. The CDR3 sequence is 13 residues long. The germline gives CDR1 LGHDT, CDR2 YNNKEL (reference sequence). RNA transcripts yielded amplified TCR beta CDR3 regions. Primed by the HTBI set, a first-round RT-PCR was run on the TCR CDR3. TCRdb itself ran the multiplex PCR reads through MiXCR, one entry per CDR3 protein. The sample includes under 500,000 distinct CDR3 sequences, more than 12% of them seen just once.

The TCR originated in a man aged 50 to 59 with Graves' ophthalmopathy. What was sequenced was blood. The rearrangement links TRBV3-1 to TRBJ1-2; 8 bases match TRBD1. The CDR3: CASSQGTGLGYTF. The CDR3 DNA sequence: TGTGCCAGCAGCCAAGGGACAGGGTTGGGCTACACCTTC.